The next 10 T cell receptor beta chains were all read from a single sample in a study of CD8+CD57+ T cells in acquired aplastic anemia. Researchers used genomic DNA as the template to profile TCR beta VDJ and CDR3. MiXCR, run by TCRdb on the reads, gives a single entry per CDR3 protein. The sample yields 200,000 to 250,000 distinct CDR3 sequences, 30% to 35% seen once. The sample comprised sorted CD4+, CD8+, or CD8+CD57+ T cells (not recorded which) from PBMCs. Receptors were obtained from a human donor in good health, serving as a control.

This clonotype appeared many times. The V and J genes are TRBV7-9 and TRBJ1-6; TRBD1 is a possible D gene (6 bases). V was cut by 3 bases and J by 7 bases, with 10 bases left in between. Germline V CDR1 and CDR2: SEHNR, FQNEAQ (reference sequence). The length of the CDR3 is 14 residues. DNA of the CDR3: TGTGCCAGCAGCTTTCAGGGGACGAATTCACCCCTCCACTTT. Translating it yields CASSFQGTNSPLHF.

The V gene is TRBV7-2, the J gene TRBJ1-3, with D perhaps TRBD1 (6 bases). V gave up 5 bases and J gave up 2 bases, with 10 bases separating them. The CDR3 is made up of 14 amino acids. The V gene's germline CDR1 is SGHTA and CDR2 FQGNSA. The CDR3, as DNA: TGTGCCAGCAGCCCACAGGGTGCTGGAAACACCATATATTTT. This translates into CASSPQGAGNTIYF.

Concerning this clonotype: A much larger clone lies one base from this, so it may be a read error. The rearrangement joins TRBV7-3 to TRBJ2-7; TRBD2 matches at 7 bases. The CDR3 is 14 amino acids. The germline V gene encodes CDR1 SGHTA and CDR2 FQGTGA. In DNA, the CDR3 is TGTGCCAGCAGCCCCCAAAGCGGGGACTACGAGCAGTGCTTC. Translation: CASSPQSGDYEQCF.

This clonotype has a count of ten or more. The chain links TRBV12-3 or TRBV12-4 to TRBJ1-2; D unclear. With 5 bases removed from V and 7 bases from J, the gap between germline ends came to 20 bases. The CDR3 has 15 residues. CDR3 sequence: CASSTSPGRAAGYTF. CDR3 coding DNA: TGTGCCAGCAGTACTAGCCCCGGGAGGGCCGCTGGCTACACCTTC.

Regarding this clonotype: A much larger clone lies a single base off, so this may be a read error. V gene TRBV2 combines with J gene TRBJ2-1, with TRBD1 matching over 9 bases. The germline gives CDR1 SNHLY, CDR2 FYNNEI. The CDR3 loop spans 15 amino acids. The CDR3 loop reads CACSLGQGSYNEQFF. CDR3 DNA: TGTGCCTGCAGTTTGGGACAGGGAAGCTACAATGAGCAGTTCTTC.

This clonotype was counted between two and nine times. This rearrangement joins TRBV29-1 to TRBJ1-4; a weak D match, TRBD1 (5 bases). CDR1 and CDR2 from the germline V gene are SQVTM and ANQGSEA. The CDR3 extends over 15 amino acids. V was pared by 4 bases and J by 4 bases, with 16 bases between. The CDR3 bases are TGCAGCGTTGCCTCAGTGGGGCGGATTAATGAAAAACTGTTTTTT. Translated, it gives CSVASVGRINEKLFF.

This clonotype appeared a single time. The DNA for the CDR3 is TGTGCCAGTACCACCAGCTCTGGAAACACCATATATTTT. Protein sequence: CASTTSSGNTIYF. The V gene is TRBV19, the J gene TRBJ1-3; no firm D call. With 7 bases removed from V and 0 bases from J, the gap between germline ends came to 7 bases. CDR1 and CDR2 from the germline V gene are LNHDA and SQIVND (reference sequence). The CDR3 is 13 residues long.

The chain joins TRBV2 to TRBJ2-5; 7 nucleotides align to TRBD1. This CDR3 spans 15 amino acids. Germline V lookup: CDR1 SNHLY, CDR2 FYNNEI. With 6 bases clipped from V and 5 bases from J, the junction kept 12 bases outside the gene matches. The CDR3 loop is CASRNYRGVGETQYF. CDR3 sequence (DNA): TGTGCCAGCAGGAACTACAGGGGCGTCGGGGAGACCCAGTACTTC.

As for this clonotype: At one of its ends the junction is not consistent with the germline gene, which may arise from a read error. The rearrangement joins TRBV7-9 to TRBJ2-3; maybe TRBD1 (8 bases). Germline V gives CDR1 SEHNR, CDR2 FQNEAQ (reference sequence). This CDR3 is 14 amino acids long. CDR3 nucleotides: TGTGCCAGCAGCTTAGCGGGGGGGACAGGTACGCAGTATTTT. The encoded protein is CASSLAGGTGTQYF.

This clonotype was observed many times. The chain uses TRBV15 and TRBJ1-1; TRBD1 is a possible D gene (6 bases). The CDR3 totals 16 residues. In germline, CDR1 is LNHNV, CDR2 YYDKDF (reference sequence). Trimming shortened V by 0 bases and J by 4 bases, and 15 bases separated the two germline ends. For the CDR3, the DNA is TGTGCCACCAGCAGAGACCGCCTACAGGGTCCCACTGAAGCTTTCTTT. Translated: CATSRDRLQGPTEAFF.